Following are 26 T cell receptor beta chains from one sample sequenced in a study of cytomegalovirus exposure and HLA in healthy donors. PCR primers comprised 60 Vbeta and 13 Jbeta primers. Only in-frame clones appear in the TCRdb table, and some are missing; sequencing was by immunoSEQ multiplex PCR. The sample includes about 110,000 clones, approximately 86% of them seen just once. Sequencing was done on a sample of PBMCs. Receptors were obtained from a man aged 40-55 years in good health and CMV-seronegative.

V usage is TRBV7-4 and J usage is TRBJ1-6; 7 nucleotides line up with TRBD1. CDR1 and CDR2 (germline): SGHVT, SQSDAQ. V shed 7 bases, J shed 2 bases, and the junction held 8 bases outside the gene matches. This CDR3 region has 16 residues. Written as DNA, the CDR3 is TGTGCCAGCAACGGACAGGAGCGCGCCTATAATTCACCCCTCCACTTT. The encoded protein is CASNGQERAYNSPLHF.

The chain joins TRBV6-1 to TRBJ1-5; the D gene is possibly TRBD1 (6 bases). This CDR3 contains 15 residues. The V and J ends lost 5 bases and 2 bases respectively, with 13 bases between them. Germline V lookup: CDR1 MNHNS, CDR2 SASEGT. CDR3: CASSHRVGGNQPQHF. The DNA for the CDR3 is TGTGCCAGCAGTCACAGGGTAGGAGGCAATCAGCCCCAGCATTTT.

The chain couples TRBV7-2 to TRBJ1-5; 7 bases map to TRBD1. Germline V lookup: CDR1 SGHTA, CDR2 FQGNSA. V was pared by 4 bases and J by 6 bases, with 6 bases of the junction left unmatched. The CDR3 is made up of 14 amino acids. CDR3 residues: CASSSGRGVQPQHF. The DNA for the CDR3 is TGTGCCAGCAGCTCAGGCAGGGGGGTTCAGCCCCAGCATTTT. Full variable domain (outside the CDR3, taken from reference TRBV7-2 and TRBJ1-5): GAGVSQSPSNKVTEKGKDVELRCDPISGHTALYWYRQSLGQGLEFLIYFQGNSAPDKSGLPSDRFSAERTGGSVSTLTIQRTQQEDSAVYLCASSSGRGVQPQHFGDGTRLSIL.

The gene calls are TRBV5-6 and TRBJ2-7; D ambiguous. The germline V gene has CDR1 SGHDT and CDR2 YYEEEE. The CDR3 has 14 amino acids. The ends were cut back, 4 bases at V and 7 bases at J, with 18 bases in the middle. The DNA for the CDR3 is TGTGCCAGCAGCCCCGCGGCCCGAATCCGGGAGCAGTACTTC. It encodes CASSPAARIREQYF.

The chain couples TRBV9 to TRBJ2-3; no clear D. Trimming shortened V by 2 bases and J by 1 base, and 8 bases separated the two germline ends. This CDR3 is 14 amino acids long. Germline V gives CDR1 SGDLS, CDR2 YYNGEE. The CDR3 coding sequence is TGTGCCAGCAGCGTCGGGTCTCGCACAGATACGCAGTATTTT. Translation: CASSVGSRTDTQYF.

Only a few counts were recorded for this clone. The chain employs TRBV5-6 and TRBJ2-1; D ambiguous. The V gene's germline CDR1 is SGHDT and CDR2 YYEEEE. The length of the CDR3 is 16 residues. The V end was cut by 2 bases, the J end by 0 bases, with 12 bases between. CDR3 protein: CASSFRLQSSYNEQFF. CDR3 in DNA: TGTGCCAGCAGCTTCAGGCTCCAGAGCTCCTACAATGAGCAGTTCTTC.

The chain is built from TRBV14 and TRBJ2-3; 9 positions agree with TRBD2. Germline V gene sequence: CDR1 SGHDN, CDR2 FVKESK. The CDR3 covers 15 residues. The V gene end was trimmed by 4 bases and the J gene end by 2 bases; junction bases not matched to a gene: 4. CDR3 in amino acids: CASSRSGGPTDTQYF. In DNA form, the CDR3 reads TGTGCCAGCAGCCGTAGCGGGGGACCCACAGATACGCAGTATTTT. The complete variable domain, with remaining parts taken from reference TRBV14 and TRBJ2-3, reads EAGVTQFPSHSVIEKGQTVTLRCDPISGHDNLYWYRRVMGKEIKFLLHFVKESKQDESGMPNNRFLAERTGGTYSTLKVQPAELEDSGVYFCASSRSGGPTDTQYFGPGTRLTVL.

CDR3 region: CASSESPYEQYF. The CDR3 DNA reads TGTGCCAGCAGTGAATCTCCTTACGAGCAGTACTTC. The genes are TRBV25-1 and TRBJ2-7; D ambiguous. Looked up from germline, CDR1 is MGHDK and CDR2 is SYGVNS. CDR3 length: 12 amino acids. Between the trimmed V and J ends, which lost 1 base and 4 bases, there was a span of 5 bases.

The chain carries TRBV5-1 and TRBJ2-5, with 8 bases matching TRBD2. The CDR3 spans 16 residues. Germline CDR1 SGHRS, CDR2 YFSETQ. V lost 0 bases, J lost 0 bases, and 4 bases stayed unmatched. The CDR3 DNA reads TGCGCCAGCAGCTTGGCCCCGGGACTAGACCAAGAGACCCAGTACTTC. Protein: CASSLAPGLDQETQYF.

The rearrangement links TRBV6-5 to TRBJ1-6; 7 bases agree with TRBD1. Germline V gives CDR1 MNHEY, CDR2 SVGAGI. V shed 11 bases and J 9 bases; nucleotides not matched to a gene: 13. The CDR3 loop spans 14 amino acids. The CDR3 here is CASSTGTHGSPLHF. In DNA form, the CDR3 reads TGTGCCTCCTCGACAGGGACCCATGGTTCACCCCTCCACTTT.

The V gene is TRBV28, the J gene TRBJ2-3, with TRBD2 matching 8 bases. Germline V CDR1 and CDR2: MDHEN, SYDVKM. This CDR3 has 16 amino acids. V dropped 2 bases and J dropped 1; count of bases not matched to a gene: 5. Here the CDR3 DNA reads TGTGCCAGCAGTTTAAGGCGGGGACTAGGCACAGATACGCAGTATTTT. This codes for CASSLRRGLGTDTQYF.

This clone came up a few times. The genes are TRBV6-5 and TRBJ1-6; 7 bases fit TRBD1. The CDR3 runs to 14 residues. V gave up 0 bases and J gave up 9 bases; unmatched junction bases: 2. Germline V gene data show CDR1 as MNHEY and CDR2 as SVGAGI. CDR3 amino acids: CASSYSGGSSPLHF. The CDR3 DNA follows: TGTGCCAGCAGTTACTCAGGGGGCAGTTCACCCCTCCACTTT.

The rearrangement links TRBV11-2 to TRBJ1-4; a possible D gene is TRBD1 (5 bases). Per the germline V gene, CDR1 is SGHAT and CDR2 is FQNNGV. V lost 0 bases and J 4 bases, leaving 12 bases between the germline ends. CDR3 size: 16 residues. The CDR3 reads CASSLEGGGGNEKLFF. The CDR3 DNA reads TGTGCCAGCAGCTTAGAGGGGGGGGGAGGTAATGAAAAACTGTTTTTT. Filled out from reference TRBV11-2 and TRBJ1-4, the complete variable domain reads EAGVAQSPRYKIIEKRQSVAFWCNPISGHATLYWYQQILGQGPKLLIQFQNNGVVDDSQLPKDRFSAERLKGVDSTLKIQPAKLEDSAVYLCASSLEGGGGNEKLFFGSGTQLSVL.

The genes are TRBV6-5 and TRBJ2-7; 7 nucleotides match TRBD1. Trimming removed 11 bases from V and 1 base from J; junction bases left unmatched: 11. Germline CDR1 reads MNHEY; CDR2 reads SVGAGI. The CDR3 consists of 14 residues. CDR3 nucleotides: TGTGCCTGCCGTCGAGGGGGCGCGTCCTACGAGCAGTACTTC. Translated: CACRRGGASYEQYF.

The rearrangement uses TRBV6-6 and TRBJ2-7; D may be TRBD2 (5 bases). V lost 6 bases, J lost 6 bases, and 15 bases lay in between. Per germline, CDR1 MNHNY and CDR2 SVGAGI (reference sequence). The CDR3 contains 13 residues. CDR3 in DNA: TGTGCCAGCAGCCCGGCGACTCGGGGCGAGCAGTACTTC. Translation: CASSPATRGEQYF.

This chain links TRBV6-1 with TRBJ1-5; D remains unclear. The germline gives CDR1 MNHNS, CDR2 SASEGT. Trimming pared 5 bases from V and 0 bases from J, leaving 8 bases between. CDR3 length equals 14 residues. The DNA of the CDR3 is TGTGCCAGCAGTACTAGTGATAGCAATCAGCCCCAGCATTTT. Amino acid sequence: CASSTSDSNQPQHF.

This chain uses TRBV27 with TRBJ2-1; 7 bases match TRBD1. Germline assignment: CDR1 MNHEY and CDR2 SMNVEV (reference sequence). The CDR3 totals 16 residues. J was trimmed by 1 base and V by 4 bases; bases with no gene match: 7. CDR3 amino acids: CASSWQGTESYNEQFF. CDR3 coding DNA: TGTGCCAGCAGTTGGCAGGGGACAGAGTCCTACAATGAGCAGTTCTTC.

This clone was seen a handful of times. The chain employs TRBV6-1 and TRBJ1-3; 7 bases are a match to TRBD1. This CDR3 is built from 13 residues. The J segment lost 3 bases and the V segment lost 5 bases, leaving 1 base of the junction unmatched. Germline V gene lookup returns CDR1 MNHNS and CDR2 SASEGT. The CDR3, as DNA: TGTGCCAGCAGTACAGGGGATGGAAACACCATATATTTT. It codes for CASSTGDGNTIYF.

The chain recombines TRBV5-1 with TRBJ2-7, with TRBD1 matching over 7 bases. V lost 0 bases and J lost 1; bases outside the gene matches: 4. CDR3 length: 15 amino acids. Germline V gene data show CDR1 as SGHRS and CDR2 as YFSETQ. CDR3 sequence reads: CASSLAEGQSYEQYF. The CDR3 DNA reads TGCGCCAGCAGCTTGGCCGAGGGACAGTCCTACGAGCAGTACTTC.

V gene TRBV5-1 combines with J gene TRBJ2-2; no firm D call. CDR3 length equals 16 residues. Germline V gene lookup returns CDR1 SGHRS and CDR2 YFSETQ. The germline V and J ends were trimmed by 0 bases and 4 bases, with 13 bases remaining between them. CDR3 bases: TGCGCCAGCAGCTTGGGCTCCTCATCGGGCACCGGGGAGCTGTTTTTT. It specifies CASSLGSSSGTGELFF.

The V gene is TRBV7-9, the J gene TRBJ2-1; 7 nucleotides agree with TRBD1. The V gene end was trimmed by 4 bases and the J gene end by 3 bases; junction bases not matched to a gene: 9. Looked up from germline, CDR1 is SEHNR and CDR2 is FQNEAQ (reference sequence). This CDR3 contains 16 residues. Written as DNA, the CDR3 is TGTGCCAGCAGCTACGTCAGGGGGTATTACTACAATGAGCAGTTCTTC. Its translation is CASSYVRGYYYNEQFF.

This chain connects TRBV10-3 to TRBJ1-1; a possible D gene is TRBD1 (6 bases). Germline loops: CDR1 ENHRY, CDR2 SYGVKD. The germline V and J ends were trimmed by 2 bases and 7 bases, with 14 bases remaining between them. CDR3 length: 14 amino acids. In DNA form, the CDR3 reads TGTGCCATCAGTGAGCAACAGGGACTAGGTGAAGCTTTCTTT. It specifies CAISEQQGLGEAFF.

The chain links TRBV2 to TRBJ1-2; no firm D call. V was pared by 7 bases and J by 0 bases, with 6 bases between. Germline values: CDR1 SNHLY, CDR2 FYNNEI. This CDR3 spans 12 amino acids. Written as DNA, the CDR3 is TGTGCCAGCACCCCGGCTAACTATGGCTACACCTTC. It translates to CASTPANYGYTF.

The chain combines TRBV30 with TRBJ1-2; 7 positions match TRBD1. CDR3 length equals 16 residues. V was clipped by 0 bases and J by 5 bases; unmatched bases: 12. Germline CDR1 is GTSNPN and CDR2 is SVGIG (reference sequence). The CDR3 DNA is TGTGCCTGGAGTGTACAGCGGGCGACCAGGGGGTATGGCTACACCTTC. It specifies CAWSVQRATRGYGYTF.

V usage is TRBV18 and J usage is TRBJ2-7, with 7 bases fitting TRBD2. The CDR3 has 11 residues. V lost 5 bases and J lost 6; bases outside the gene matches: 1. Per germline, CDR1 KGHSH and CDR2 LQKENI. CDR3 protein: CASSSGGEQYF. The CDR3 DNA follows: TGTGCCAGCTCATCGGGGGGCGAGCAGTACTTC.

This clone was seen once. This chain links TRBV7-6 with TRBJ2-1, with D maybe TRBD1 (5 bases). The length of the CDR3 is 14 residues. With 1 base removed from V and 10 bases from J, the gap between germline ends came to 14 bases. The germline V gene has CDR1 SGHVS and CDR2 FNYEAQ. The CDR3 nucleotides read TGTGCCAGCAGCTTAGATAGGGGCCTAACGGAGCAGTTCTTC. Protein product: CASSLDRGLTEQFF. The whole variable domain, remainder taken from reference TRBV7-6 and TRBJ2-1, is GAGVSQSPRYKVTKRGQDVALRCDPISGHVSLYWYRQALGQGPEFLTYFNYEAQQDKSGLPNDRFSAERPEGSISTLTIQRTEQRDSAMYRCASSLDRGLTEQFFGPGTRLTVL.